The 11 T cell receptor beta chains listed next were all sequenced from one sample in a study of blood T cell repertoires in COVID-19. Repertoires were generated with immunoSEQ multiplex PCR, while TCRdb's copy carries only in-frame clones and drops some. The sample contains roughly 76,000 clones, 87% of which appear only once. The specimen was peripheral blood. Receptors originate from a man aged 25 to 45 with acute or convalescent COVID-19.

The CDR3 DNA reads TGTGCCACATCCGGGACAGCTTACAATGAGCAGTTCTTC. Translating it yields CATSGTAYNEQFF. This chain joins TRBV19 and TRBJ2-1; the match to TRBD1 covers 7 bases. This CDR3 has 13 residues. Trimming took 10 bases from V and 4 from J; bases not matched to a gene: 7. Germline CDR1 reads LNHDA; CDR2 reads SQIVND (reference sequence).

This chain links TRBV6-2 or TRBV6-3 with TRBJ1-2; D is uncertain. The germline V gene encodes CDR1 MNHEY and CDR2 SVGEGT. The CDR3 runs to 12 residues. The germline V and J ends were trimmed by 5 bases and 7 bases, with 11 bases remaining between them. CDR3 coding DNA: TGTGCCAGCAGTCGACTCCTTGGTGGCTACACCTTC. Amino acid sequence: CASSRLLGGYTF.

The chain combines TRBV5-5 with TRBJ1-2; 11 nucleotides match TRBD1. The CDR3 spans 14 residues. Germline V gene lookup returns CDR1 SGHKS and CDR2 YYEKEE (reference sequence). V was clipped by 4 bases and J by 8 bases; unmatched bases: 7. CDR3 residues: CASSRTGGGKGYTF. CDR3 nucleotide sequence: TGTGCCAGCAGCCGGACAGGGGGCGGGAAAGGCTACACCTTC. The whole variable domain, filled in from reference TRBV5-5 and TRBJ1-2, reads DAGVTQSPTHLIKTRGQQVTLRCSPISGHKSVSWYQQVLGQGPQFIFQYYEKEERGRGNFPDRFSARQFPNYSSELNVNALLLGDSALYLCASSRTGGGKGYTFGSGTRLTVV.

The chain has TRBV6-6 and TRBJ2-7; 8 bases line up with TRBD2. This CDR3 is built from 14 residues. J was trimmed by 3 bases and V by 6 bases; bases with no gene match: 7. The germline gives CDR1 MNHNY, CDR2 SVGAGI (reference sequence). CDR3 protein: CASRPTGGSYEQYF. The CDR3 nucleotides read TGTGCCAGCAGACCCACGGGGGGGAGCTACGAGCAGTACTTC.

This clone was seen a single time. The rearrangement links TRBV30 to TRBJ1-1, with 7 bases matching TRBD1. This CDR3 is 13 amino acids long. The germline gives CDR1 GTSNPN, CDR2 SVGIG (reference sequence). With V trimmed by 7 bases and J by 1 base, 6 bases remained unmatched. CDR3 sequence reads: CALSTGANTEAFF. The CDR3 bases are TGTGCCTTATCTACAGGGGCGAACACTGAAGCTTTCTTT.

The chain employs TRBV10-2 and TRBJ2-3; 7 bases are shared with TRBD2. Germline V gene data show CDR1 as WSHSY and CDR2 as SAAADI. CDR3 length: 15 residues. V lost 2 bases to trimming and J lost 2 bases; unmatched junction nucleotides: 4. The CDR3 nucleotides read TGCGCCAGCAGTGAGCCGGGACTATACACAGATACGCAGTATTTT. Its protein is CASSEPGLYTDTQYF.

The chain couples TRBV29-1 to TRBJ2-1; 7 positions match TRBD1. CDR3 length equals 17 residues. Germline trimming cut 4 bases from V and 5 bases from J; bases unmatched to any gene: 17. Germline lookup yields CDR1 SQVTM and CDR2 ANQGSEA. The CDR3 protein is CSVVSRGKSGRDNEQFF. The CDR3 DNA follows: TGCAGCGTTGTTAGCAGGGGGAAGTCAGGGCGAGACAATGAGCAGTTCTTC.

The V call is TRBV7-8, the J call TRBJ1-2; D remains ambiguous. The CDR3 contains 13 residues. V was clipped by 4 bases and J by 0 bases, with 6 bases between them. The germline gives CDR1 SGHVS, CDR2 FQNEAQ. The CDR3 sequence: CASSSRTNYGYTF. CDR3 nucleotides: TGTGCCAGCAGCTCCAGGACTAACTATGGCTACACCTTC. Full variable domain (rest looked up from reference TRBV7-8 and TRBJ1-2): GAGVSQSPRYKVAKRGQDVALRCDPISGHVSLFWYQQALGQGPEFLTYFQNEAQLDKSGLPSDRFFAERPEGSVSTLKIQRTQQEDSAVYLCASSSRTNYGYTFGSGTRLTVV.

V and J are TRBV3-1 (or the pseudogene TRBV3-2) and TRBJ2-1, with TRBD2 identical over 9 bases. V lost 5 bases, J lost 6 bases, and 11 bases stayed unmatched. Germline CDR1 is LGHDT and CDR2 is YNNKEL (reference sequence). This CDR3 region has 16 residues. The CDR3 sequence is CASSSGGASGINEQFF. CDR3 bases: TGTGCCAGCAGCTCCGGGGGGGCTAGCGGGATCAATGAGCAGTTCTTC.

The V call is TRBV11-2, the J call TRBJ2-3, with 8 positions matching TRBD2. CDR3 length: 17 residues. With 5 bases clipped from V and 4 bases from J, the junction kept 14 bases outside the gene matches. Per germline, CDR1 SGHAT and CDR2 FQNNGV. The chain's CDR3 is CASSLGGAGAWADTQYF. The CDR3, as DNA: TGTGCCAGCAGCCTGGGGGGAGCGGGAGCTTGGGCAGATACGCAGTATTTT.

The rearrangement links TRBV2 to TRBJ2-7; 7 bases map to TRBD2. The CDR3 has 14 residues. CDR1 SNHLY and CDR2 FYNNEI come from the germline V gene. V was pared by 4 bases and J by 0 bases, with 3 bases of the junction left unmatched. The CDR3 sequence is CASSVGGSSYEQYF. In DNA, the CDR3 is TGTGCCAGCAGTGTTGGCGGGAGCTCCTACGAGCAGTACTTC. Full variable domain (rest looked up from reference TRBV2 and TRBJ2-7): EPEVTQTPSHQVTQMGQEVILRCVPISNHLYFYWYRQILGQKVEFLVSFYNNEISEKSEIFDDQFSVERPDGSNFTLKIRSTKLEDSAMYFCASSVGGSSYEQYFGPGTRLTVT.